The 27 T cell receptor beta chains listed next were all sequenced from one sample in a study of T cell repertoires in cytomegalovirus infection. TCRdb independently ran MiXCR on the reads; one entry per CDR3 protein. The table has some 900,000 distinct CDR3 sequences, around a third seen once. These receptors lack a known antigen. Sequencing used cultured CD8+ T cells from PBMCs, obtained from culture after CMV antigen stimulation. These receptors all stem from a human donor in good health (CMV status not recorded). Some clones in this sample may be carry-over from other donors' samples.

This clonotype has just a few counts. The genes are TRBV7-8 and TRBJ2-1; 8 positions match TRBD2. The CDR3 consists of 17 residues. In germline, CDR1 is SGHVS, CDR2 FQNEAQ. The V gene end was trimmed by 1 base and the J gene end by 4 bases; junction bases not matched to a gene: 9. CDR3 sequence: CASSLVPGTSGYNEQFF. Here the CDR3 DNA reads TGTGCCAGCAGCTTAGTCCCCGGTACTAGCGGTTACAATGAGCAGTTCTTC.

To note about this clonotype: The germline gene is not matched at one end of the junction; a read error may be the cause. The chain combines TRBV28 with TRBJ2-6, with D maybe TRBD1 (6 bases). This CDR3 region has 18 residues. The germline CDR1 and CDR2 sequences are MDHEN and SYDVKM. Here the CDR3 reads CASSFSAGAGSRANVLTF. The CDR3 DNA reads as TGTGCCAGCAGTTTTTCCGCAGGGGCCGGCTCTAGGGCCAACGTCCTGACTTTC.

This clonotype occurred a few times. This sequence joins TRBV6-2 or TRBV6-3 and TRBJ2-1, with D possibly being TRBD2 (6 bases). V gave up 9 bases and J gave up 7 bases, with 19 bases separating them. The CDR3 consists of 14 residues. In germline, CDR1 is MNHEY, CDR2 SVGEGT. The CDR3 spells CASTRRGPRNEQFF. The CDR3 DNA follows: TGTGCCAGTACTAGGCGGGGTCCGCGGAATGAGCAGTTCTTC.

The chain is built from TRBV27 and TRBJ1-2; 8 bases map to TRBD1. This CDR3 comprises 14 residues. V gave up 8 bases and J gave up 4 bases; unmatched junction bases: 9. Germline V gene data show CDR1 as MNHEY and CDR2 as SMNVEV (reference sequence). In DNA, the CDR3 is TGTGCCAGCGCTGGGGGACAGGAGGGCTATGGCTACACCTTC. It encodes CASAGGQEGYGYTF.

The gene calls are TRBV19 and TRBJ1-2; possibly TRBD1 for D (5 bases). Germline CDR1 LNHDA, CDR2 SQIVND (reference sequence). This CDR3 contains 14 residues. The V end was cut by 3 bases, the J end by 5 bases, with 13 bases between. The CDR3 here is CASSIGPGRYGYTF. CDR3 coding DNA: TGTGCCAGTAGTATCGGGCCAGGGAGATATGGCTACACCTTC.

This clonotype was recorded many times. V is TRBV28 and J is TRBJ2-3; D is uncertain. V was cut by 2 bases and J by 1 base, with 10 bases left in between. The CDR3 has 15 amino acids. Germline CDR1 is MDHEN and CDR2 is SYDVKM. This chain's CDR3 is CASSLTGQGTDTQYF. CDR3 bases: TGTGCCAGCAGTTTAACCGGGCAGGGCACAGATACGCAGTATTTT.

V usage is TRBV7-3 and J usage is TRBJ2-3; the match to TRBD2 covers 12 bases. The CDR3 is 15 residues long. Germline CDR1 reads SGHTA; CDR2 reads FQGTGA. With 5 bases clipped from V and 5 bases from J, the junction kept 5 bases outside the gene matches. CDR3 sequence (DNA): TGTGCCAGCAGCCTAGCGGGGGGGCAATTAGATACGCAGTATTTT. This gives the protein CASSLAGGQLDTQYF.

The chain combines TRBV4-1 with TRBJ1-1; D not certain. The CDR3 runs 14 residues. Germline V gene lookup returns CDR1 MGHRA and CDR2 YSYEKL. V dropped 0 bases and J dropped 4 bases, with 9 bases sitting between them. The CDR3 DNA is TGCGCCAGCAGCCAAGATAAGGGAACCACTGAAGCTTTCTTT. This codes for CASSQDKGTTEAFF.

V gene TRBV12-3 or TRBV12-4 combines with J gene TRBJ2-3; TRBD2 agrees at 11 bases. Trimming at V came to 6 bases and at J to 0 bases, leaving 8 bases not matched to a gene. The CDR3 has 17 residues. The CDR3, as DNA: TGTGCCAGCAGAGATCCGGGACTAGCGGTTAGCACAGATACGCAGTATTTT. This translates into CASRDPGLAVSTDTQYF.

In this sample, this clonotype turned up a few times. V is TRBV15 and J is TRBJ2-2; tentative D call: TRBD2 (6 bases). From germline, CDR1 is LNHNV and CDR2 YYDKDF (reference sequence). CDR3 length: 17 residues. V was cut by 4 bases and J by 4 bases, with 19 bases left in between. The CDR3 nucleotides are TGTGCCACCAGCAATGAAGGACCCCGGGGAGGCACCGGGGAGCTGTTTTTT. Residues: CATSNEGPRGGTGELFF.

The chain is built from TRBV6-1 and TRBJ2-1; no clear D. Trimming shortened V by 8 bases and J by 8 bases, and 13 bases separated the two germline ends. Per the germline V gene, CDR1 is MNHNS and CDR2 is SASEGT. The CDR3 totals 12 residues. The CDR3 DNA follows: TGTGCCAGCGGTTGGCGGAAGGATGAGCAGTTCTTC. It codes for CASGWRKDEQFF.

The chain couples TRBV6-6 to TRBJ1-5, with 8 nucleotides matching TRBD1. The CDR3 is made up of 14 amino acids. The junction had 6 bases not matched to a gene; V was cut back by 6 bases and J by 5 bases. Per germline, CDR1 MNHNY and CDR2 SVGAGI (reference sequence). Written as DNA, the CDR3 is TGTGCCAGCAGCCTGGACAGGGAAGATCAGCCCCAGCATTTT. It encodes CASSLDREDQPQHF.

The chain carries TRBV4-2 and TRBJ2-1; 8 bases align to TRBD2. This CDR3 contains 15 residues. The ends lost 4 bases at V and 4 bases at J; junction bases unmatched: 6. CDR1 is LGHNA and CDR2 is YNFKEQ in the germline V gene. The CDR3 DNA reads as TGTGCCAGCAGCCGAGCGGGGGCAATATACAATGAGCAGTTCTTC. It is translated as CASSRAGAIYNEQFF.

This clonotype was counted between two and nine times. The chain carries TRBV27 and TRBJ2-2, with 7 bases identical to TRBD1. This CDR3 is built from 16 residues. Trimming at V came to 1 base and at J to 6 bases, leaving 8 bases not matched to a gene. Germline CDR1 and CDR2: MNHEY and SMNVEV (reference sequence). In nucleotides, the CDR3 is TGTGCCAGCAGTTTATTTCAGGGGGTTTTATCCGGGGAGCTGTTTTTT. This codes for CASSLFQGVLSGELFF.

In its sample, this clonotype was seen a few times. V is TRBV2 and J is TRBJ1-1; D gene unclear. The CDR3 sequence is 14 residues long. The V and J ends lost 4 bases and 4 bases respectively, with 13 bases between them. Germline values: CDR1 SNHLY, CDR2 FYNNEI. CDR3 sequence reads: CASSASPGGTEAFF. The CDR3 DNA reads TGTGCCAGCAGTGCATCCCCGGGAGGCACTGAAGCTTTCTTT.

As DNA, the CDR3 is TGTGCCAGCAGTGAAGGACAGGAGATCTGGGCTTTCTTT. It is translated as CASSEGQEIWAFF. V usage is TRBV2 and J usage is TRBJ1-1, with a possible D match to TRBD1 (6 bases). The V end was cut by 1 base, the J end by 11 bases, with 14 bases between. The CDR3 loop spans 13 amino acids. Germline V gene sequence: CDR1 SNHLY, CDR2 FYNNEI.

This clonotype was observed many times. This chain connects TRBV7-8 to TRBJ2-3, with D maybe TRBD2 (6 bases). This CDR3 has 14 residues. The germline V gene has CDR1 SGHVS and CDR2 FQNEAQ. V dropped 1 base and J dropped 5 bases, with 10 bases sitting between them. CDR3 coding DNA: TGTGCCAGCAGCTTAGAAGGCGGGATAGATACGCAGTATTTT. This sequence encodes CASSLEGGIDTQYF.

The chain carries TRBV6-1 and TRBJ2-1; D unclear. The germline V gene encodes CDR1 MNHNS and CDR2 SASEGT. The length of the CDR3 is 12 residues. Trimming pared 1 base from V and 9 bases from J, leaving 7 bases between. CDR3 nucleotides: TGTGCCAGCAGTGAAGAGAAGGGTGAGCAGTTCTTC. This translates into CASSEEKGEQFF.

The chain uses TRBV19 and TRBJ2-2, with D possibly being TRBD1 (6 bases). CDR3 length: 12 amino acids. The germline gives CDR1 LNHDA, CDR2 SQIVND (reference sequence). DNA for the CDR3: TGTGTCAGCACTCAGGGGTCTGGGGAGCTGTTTTTT. It specifies CVSTQGSGELFF.

This clonotype was observed many times. This chain connects TRBV7-6 to TRBJ1-3; tentatively, D is TRBD1 (6 bases). Between the trimmed V and J ends, which lost 6 bases and 0 bases, there was a span of 12 bases. Germline V gene sequence: CDR1 SGHVS, CDR2 FNYEAQ. This CDR3 has 15 residues. The CDR3 sequence is CASSFTGISGNTIYF. As DNA, the CDR3 is TGTGCCAGCAGTTTTACAGGGATCTCTGGAAACACCATATATTTT.

The V and J genes are TRBV6-6 and TRBJ2-1; maybe TRBD2 (6 bases). Trimming cost V 6 bases and J 0 bases, with 18 bases left between them. The CDR3 extends over 17 amino acids. CDR1 MNHNY and CDR2 SVGAGI come from the germline V gene (reference sequence). In DNA, the CDR3 is TGTGCCAGCAGGGAGACTAGTCTTCTGAGCTCCTACAATGAGCAGTTCTTC. Translating it yields CASRETSLLSSYNEQFF.

A remark on this clonotype: It may be a read error: a sequence one base away is much more abundant. The chain combines TRBV4-1 with TRBJ1-1, with D unclear. V lost 0 bases and J lost 2, with 16 bases in between. The CDR3 runs to 17 residues. The germline CDR1 and CDR2 sequences are MGHRA and YSYEKL. In DNA form, the CDR3 reads TGCGCCAGCAGCCAAGATAGGAAAGGACTGATAAACACTGAAGCTTTCTTT. Translated, it gives CASSQDRKGLINTEAFF.

V is TRBV14 and J is TRBJ2-7; D not certain. CDR1 and CDR2 (germline): SGHDN, FVKESK. Trimming took off 2 bases at V and 4 bases at J, with 15 bases between the two ends. This CDR3 is 15 amino acids long. The CDR3, as DNA: TGTGCCAGCAGCCAATGGAGCTCCGGGCTATACGAGCAGTACTTC. This codes for CASSQWSSGLYEQYF.

This chain uses TRBV27 with TRBJ2-1; the D gene is possibly TRBD1 (6 bases). Trimming stripped 3 bases from V and 10 bases from J, with 13 bases between. This CDR3 spans 13 amino acids. CDR1 and CDR2 from the germline V gene are MNHEY and SMNVEV (reference sequence). The chain's CDR3 is CASSLGAPLEQFF. In DNA, the CDR3 is TGTGCCAGCAGTTTGGGGGCCCCCTTAGAGCAGTTCTTC.

This clonotype was seen a few times. The rearrangement links TRBV5-1 to TRBJ2-1, with D perhaps being TRBD1 or TRBD2 (6 bases each). V was clipped by 4 bases and J by 6 bases, with 20 bases between them. Germline values: CDR1 SGHRS, CDR2 YFSETQ. This CDR3 contains 16 residues. In DNA form, the CDR3 reads TGCGCCAGCAGCGCCGGGACACCTTGGGAGGTCAATGAGCAGTTCTTC. It yields the protein CASSAGTPWEVNEQFF.

The chain employs TRBV12-3 or TRBV12-4 and TRBJ2-5; D unresolved. The length of the CDR3 is 14 residues. V shed 2 bases and J shed 5 bases, with 12 bases lying between them. CDR3 region: CASSLIVHEETQYF. CDR3 sequence (DNA): TGTGCCAGCAGTTTAATCGTACACGAGGAGACCCAGTACTTC.

The chain is built from TRBV2 and TRBJ2-7, with D possibly matching TRBD1 (7 bases). The CDR3 runs 16 residues. The V end lost 1 base, the J end lost 2 bases, and 15 bases lay between the germline ends. Germline V gives CDR1 SNHLY, CDR2 FYNNEI. In DNA form, the CDR3 reads TGTGCCAGCAGTGAAGGGCAGGGGGGTTATCCCTACGAGCAGTACTTC. Its translation: CASSEGQGGYPYEQYF.